The 16 T cell receptor beta chains below were found in one sample sequenced in a study of T cell responses to AZD1222 COVID-19 vaccine (dated by TCRdb to the early 2020s). The library was built by means of the immunoSEQ multiplex PCR assay. TCRdb took this table from immuneACCESS and kept in-frame rearrangements with V and J called. Such tables lack part of the clones; where checked against another copy, unresolved V genes explain under half of the gap, and the rest is unexplained. The sample table records around 91,000 clones; approximately 91% of these occur just once. The ten largest make up about a fifth of the sample. What this sample's time point label stands for: baseline before first vaccination. This specimen consisted of peripheral blood, obtained on day 0 of AZD1222 vaccination. The source of these receptors is an adult in good health.

There are a few counts of this clone. This sequence joins TRBV7-2 and TRBJ2-3; 9 bases fit TRBD2. Looked up from germline, CDR1 is SGHTA and CDR2 is FQGNSA. The CDR3 sequence is 14 residues long. After removal of 4 bases from V and 11 bases from J, the junction contained 10 bases not matched to a gene. As DNA, the CDR3 is TGTGCCAGCAGCTATAGCGGGGGAAGCGAGGAGCAGTATTTT. This sequence encodes CASSYSGGSEEQYF. Full variable domain (remainder filled in from reference TRBV7-2 and TRBJ2-3): GAGVSQSPSNKVTEKGKDVELRCDPISGHTALYWYRQSLGQGLEFLIYFQGNSAPDKSGLPSDRFSAERTGGSVSTLTIQRTQQEDSAVYLCASSYSGGSEEQYFGPGTRLTVL.

The chain carries TRBV10-3 and TRBJ1-1, with D perhaps TRBD1 (6 bases). Trimming cost V 3 bases and J 5 bases, with 10 bases left between them. This CDR3 region has 13 residues. Germline values: CDR1 ENHRY, CDR2 SYGVKD. The DNA for the CDR3 is TGTGCCATCAGTGAAGGGGGGAGAACTGAAGCTTTCTTT. Protein: CAISEGGRTEAFF.

This clone has a single count. This sequence joins TRBV29-1 and TRBJ1-3, with D uncertain. This CDR3 is built from 14 residues. Trimming removed 3 bases from V and 4 bases from J, with 13 bases in between. Germline loops: CDR1 SQVTM, CDR2 ANQGSEA. The CDR3 here is CSVEASEKGNTIYF. The CDR3 DNA reads as TGCAGCGTTGAGGCGTCCGAGAAAGGAAACACCATATATTTT.

This sequence joins TRBV12-5 and TRBJ2-7; D uncertain. The CDR3 contains 11 residues. With 6 bases removed from V and 7 bases from J, the gap between germline ends came to 10 bases. The V gene's germline CDR1 is LGHNT and CDR2 FRNRAP. The CDR3 nucleotides read TGTGCTAGTGGCCCCGGTTGGGAGCAGTACTTC. The encoded protein is CASGPGWEQYF.

V usage is TRBV20-1 and J usage is TRBJ1-2; possible D gene TRBD1, 6 bases. V dropped 3 bases and J dropped 4 bases, with 12 bases sitting between them. Germline V CDR1 and CDR2: DFQATT, SNEGSKA (reference sequence). The length of the CDR3 is 13 residues. The CDR3 bases are TGCAGTGCTAGTCCCGGACAGCTCTATGGCTACACCTTC. It codes for CSASPGQLYGYTF.

This clone was counted between two and nine times. This chain uses TRBV2 with TRBJ2-5; D is tentatively TRBD1 or TRBD2 (5 bases each). Trimming took off 7 bases at V and 4 bases at J, with 10 bases between the two ends. The CDR3 contains 12 residues. Germline CDR1 is SNHLY and CDR2 is FYNNEI. CDR3 amino acids: CASIRGGETQYF. CDR3 nucleotide sequence: TGTGCCAGCATACGTGGGGGAGAGACCCAGTACTTC.

This chain uses TRBV9 with TRBJ2-3, with 10 bases that match TRBD2. This CDR3 comprises 16 residues. CDR1 and CDR2 (germline): SGDLS, YYNGEE. V was clipped by 2 bases and J by 4 bases; unmatched bases: 7. The CDR3 nucleotides read TGTGCCAGCAGCGTTGGAGCGGGGGGGCGGGCAGATACGCAGTATTTT. It translates to CASSVGAGGRADTQYF. The full variable domain, in which reference TRBV9 and TRBJ2-3 provide the parts outside the CDR3, is DSGVTQTPKHLITATGQRVTLRCSPRSGDLSVYWYQQSLDQGLQFLIQYYNGEERAKGNILERFSAQQFPDLHSELNLSSLELGDSALYFCASSVGAGGRADTQYFGPGTRLTVL.

The chain joins TRBV9 to TRBJ2-7; 11 positions match TRBD1. CDR1 SGDLS and CDR2 YYNGEE come from the germline V gene. The junction had 10 bases not matched to a gene; V was cut back by 5 bases and J by 6 bases. The CDR3 has 15 amino acids. The CDR3 nucleotides read TGTGCCAGCAGTATTTCCGGGACAGGGGGTGGCGAGCAGTACTTC. This sequence encodes CASSISGTGGGEQYF.

J is TRBJ2-1 and V is TRBV6-6; 8 bases match TRBD1. Losses at the gene ends were 6 bases for V and 12 bases for J; bases not matched to a gene: 7. Germline-derived CDR1 and CDR2 are MNHNY and SVGAGI (reference sequence). This CDR3 region has 12 residues. CDR3 in amino acids: CASSLTGERQFF. The CDR3 DNA follows: TGTGCCAGCAGCCTGACAGGGGAACGGCAGTTCTTC.

For the CDR3, the DNA is TGTGCCACCAGCACCGATTTAACAGGGAACACTGAAGCTTTCTTT. It specifies CATSTDLTGNTEAFF. This chain uses TRBV15 with TRBJ1-1; TRBD1 is a possible D gene (5 bases). Germline loops: CDR1 LNHNV, CDR2 YYDKDF (reference sequence). The CDR3 is 15 residues long. V lost 4 bases and J lost 1, with 13 bases in between.

The V call is TRBV24-1, the J call TRBJ2-2; no definite D call. Germline V gene data show CDR1 as KGHDR and CDR2 as SFDVKD. Between the trimmed V and J ends, which lost 5 bases and 0 bases, there was a span of 9 bases. This CDR3 region has 15 residues. The CDR3 bases are TGTGCCACCAGTGCCCCAGCGCCGAACACCGGGGAGCTGTTTTTT. This encodes CATSAPAPNTGELFF.

In this sample, this clone turned up once. V gene TRBV9 combines with J gene TRBJ1-5, with a weak D call TRBD1 (5 bases). Germline-derived CDR1 and CDR2 are SGDLS and YYNGEE. Trimming pared 3 bases from V and 3 bases from J, leaving 7 bases between. The CDR3 length is 13 residues. The CDR3 bases are TGTGCCAGCAGCGGACAGCCCAATCAGCCCCAGCATTTT. Translating it yields CASSGQPNQPQHF.

V and J are TRBV6-5 and TRBJ1-5, with D possibly being TRBD1 (6 bases). CDR1 is MNHEY, CDR2 SVGAGI, per germline. V dropped 6 bases and J dropped 3 bases, with 12 bases sitting between them. The CDR3 runs 14 residues. The CDR3 DNA sequence: TGTGCCAGCAGCCGTGACAGGTACAATCAGCCCCAGCATTTT. Translation: CASSRDRYNQPQHF.

The chain recombines TRBV5-1 with TRBJ2-3; perhaps D is TRBD1 or TRBD2 (5 bases each). Germline V gives CDR1 SGHRS, CDR2 YFSETQ. The CDR3 spans 11 residues. The V and J ends lost 6 bases and 8 bases respectively, with 10 bases between them. The CDR3 sequence: CASIRERTQYF. CDR3 nucleotides: TGCGCCAGCATCAGGGAGCGTACGCAGTATTTT.

V gene TRBV4-2 combines with J gene TRBJ2-2; D gene uncertain. The V end was cut by 2 bases, the J end by 6 bases, with 13 bases between. Germline CDR1 and CDR2: LGHNA and YNFKEQ. CDR3 size: 15 residues. CDR3 sequence (DNA): TGTGCCAGCAGCCAACCCTCGGACGGTCCCGGGGAGCTGTTTTTT. It specifies CASSQPSDGPGELFF.

The chain employs TRBV3-1 (or the pseudogene TRBV3-2) and TRBJ1-2, with D possibly TRBD1 on 5 matching bases. The V gene lost 1 base and the J gene lost 0 bases, with 21 bases spanning the gap. The CDR3 runs 19 residues. Germline loops: CDR1 LGHDT, CDR2 YNNKEL (reference sequence). This chain's CDR3 is CASSQVETRAPGANYGYTF. DNA of the CDR3: TGTGCCAGCAGCCAAGTCGAGACCAGGGCCCCGGGGGCTAACTATGGCTACACCTTC.